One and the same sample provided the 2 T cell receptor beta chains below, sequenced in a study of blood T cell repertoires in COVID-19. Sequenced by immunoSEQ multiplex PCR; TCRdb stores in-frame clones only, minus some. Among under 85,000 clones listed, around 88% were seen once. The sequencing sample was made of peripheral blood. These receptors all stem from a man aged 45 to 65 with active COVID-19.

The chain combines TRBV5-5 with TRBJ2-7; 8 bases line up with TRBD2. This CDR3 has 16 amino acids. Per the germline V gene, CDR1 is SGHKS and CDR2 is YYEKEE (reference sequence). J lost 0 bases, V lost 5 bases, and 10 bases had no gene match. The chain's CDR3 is CASRRDLAGSSYEQYF. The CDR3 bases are TGTGCCAGCAGGCGAGATTTAGCGGGAAGCTCCTACGAGCAGTACTTC.

The DNA of the CDR3 is TGCGCCAGCAGCCAAGGGACAGGGGTGGACGAGCAGTACTTC. As protein: CASSQGTGVDEQYF. The chain has TRBV4-3 and TRBJ2-7; TRBD1 agrees at 9 bases. Germline CDR1 reads LGHNA; CDR2 reads YSLEER. The J segment lost 5 bases and the V segment lost 1 base, leaving 3 bases of the junction unmatched. The CDR3 runs 14 residues.